Listed below are T cell receptor beta chains from one sample, sequenced in a study of identifying expanded T cells in peripheral blood. Repertoires were generated with immunoSEQ multiplex PCR, while TCRdb's copy carries only in-frame clones and drops some. The repertoire holds 95,000 to 100,000 clones, with roughly nine tenths as singletons. The sample consisted of blood. The receptors were sampled from a person between 18 and 75 years old in good health. Both conserved end residues are part of each CDR3. The order of the fields is clone size, V gene, J gene, D gene, CDR3 protein, CDR3 DNA. The D gene is left open where the match is weak. Size is omitted from some rows. Given values are once, few, many or a class for expanded clones.

clone size: -; V gene: TRBV6-5; J gene: TRBJ1-1; D gene: TRBD1; CDR3 protein: CASMGEGARRAFF; CDR3 DNA: TGTGCCAGCATGGGGGAGGGGGCGCGAAGGGCTTTCTTT
clone size: -; V gene: TRBV15; J gene: TRBJ2-2; D gene: -; CDR3 protein: CATSLIDGVANTGELFF; CDR3 DNA: TGTGCCACCAGCTTAATTGACGGGGTCGCCAACACCGGGGAGCTGTTTTTT
clone size: -; V gene: TRBV5-1; J gene: TRBJ2-2; D gene: -; CDR3 protein: CASSLDRSNTGELFF; CDR3 DNA: TGCGCCAGCAGCTTGGACAGATCGAACACCGGGGAGCTGTTTTTT
clone size: -; V gene: TRBV18; J gene: TRBJ1-1; D gene: -; CDR3 protein: CASSPQGENTEAFF; CDR3 DNA: TGTGCCAGCTCACCACAGGGGGAGAACACTGAAGCTTTCTTT
clone size: -; V gene: TRBV7-8; J gene: TRBJ2-1; D gene: -; CDR3 protein: CASSFKVDEQFF; CDR3 DNA: TGTGCCAGCAGCTTTAAAGTGGATGAGCAGTTCTTC
clone size: -; V gene: TRBV4-3; J gene: TRBJ2-4; D gene: TRBD1; CDR3 protein: CASSQDSARGRENIQYF; CDR3 DNA: TGCGCCAGCAGCCAAGATTCAGCCAGGGGGCGGGAAAACATTCAGTACTTC
clone size: -; V gene: TRBV28; J gene: TRBJ1-6; D gene: -; CDR3 protein: CGSRRSSYNSPLHF; CDR3 DNA: TGTGGTTCTCGGCGGAGCTCCTATAATTCACCCCTCCACTTT
clone size: -; V gene: TRBV19; J gene: TRBJ2-7; D gene: TRBD2; CDR3 protein: CASSRTSGGSYEQYF; CDR3 DNA: TGTGCCAGTAGTAGGACTAGCGGGGGCTCCTACGAGCAGTACTTC
clone size: -; V gene: TRBV27; J gene: TRBJ2-7; D gene: -; CDR3 protein: CASSRGPTYEQYF; CDR3 DNA: TGTGCCAGCAGTCGCGGCCCCACCTACGAGCAGTACTTC
clone size: -; V gene: TRBV7-2; J gene: TRBJ2-3; D gene: -; CDR3 protein: CASSLAQTDTQYF; CDR3 DNA: TGTGCCAGCAGCTTAGCACAGACAGATACGCAGTATTTT
clone size: -; V gene: TRBV28; J gene: TRBJ1-1; D gene: -; CDR3 protein: CASIDTEAFF; CDR3 DNA: TGTGCCAGCATTGACACTGAAGCTTTCTTT
clone size: -; V gene: TRBV5-4; J gene: TRBJ1-1; D gene: -; CDR3 protein: CASSLPGPMNTEAFF; CDR3 DNA: TGTGCCAGCAGCTTACCGGGACCCATGAACACTGAAGCTTTCTTT
clone size: -; V gene: TRBV27; J gene: TRBJ2-1; D gene: TRBD2; CDR3 protein: CASSLAGGYNEQFF; CDR3 DNA: TGTGCCAGCAGTTTAGCGGGGGGCTACAATGAGCAGTTCTTC
clone size: -; V gene: TRBV6-6; J gene: TRBJ1-2; D gene: TRBD1; CDR3 protein: CASSHTGVEGYTF; CDR3 DNA: TGTGCCAGCAGCCATACAGGGGTAGAGGGCTACACCTTC
clone size: -; V gene: TRBV5-4; J gene: TRBJ2-3; D gene: -; CDR3 protein: CASSPGPPNTDTQYF; CDR3 DNA: TGTGCCAGCAGCCCGGGACCGCCAAACACAGATACGCAGTATTTT
clone size: few; V gene: TRBV5-4; J gene: TRBJ1-2; D gene: -; CDR3 protein: CASSSLRAVGYTF; CDR3 DNA: TGTGCCAGCAGCTCTCTTAGGGCGGTTGGCTACACCTTC
clone size: -; V gene: TRBV7-9; J gene: TRBJ2-4; D gene: -; CDR3 protein: CASIKIDGGKQYF; CDR3 DNA: TGTGCCAGCATCAAGATCGACGGAGGGAAACAGTACTTC
clone size: -; V gene: TRBV6-5; J gene: TRBJ1-1; D gene: TRBD1; CDR3 protein: CASSYAGGLGAFF; CDR3 DNA: TGTGCCAGCAGTTACGCAGGGGGATTGGGGGCTTTCTTT
clone size: -; V gene: TRBV7-9; J gene: TRBJ2-1; D gene: -; CDR3 protein: CASSGTDRAYNEQFF; CDR3 DNA: TGTGCCAGCAGCGGGACGGACCGAGCCTACAATGAGCAGTTCTTC
clone size: -; V gene: TRBV19; J gene: TRBJ1-2; D gene: -; CDR3 protein: CASTGSDYGYTF; CDR3 DNA: TGTGCCAGTACCGGGTCTGACTATGGCTACACCTTC
clone size: few; V gene: TRBV27; J gene: TRBJ1-2; D gene: -; CDR3 protein: CASSLGPQRYYGYTF; CDR3 DNA: TGTGCCAGCAGCCTCGGACCTCAAAGGTACTATGGCTACACCTTC
clone size: -; V gene: TRBV29-1; J gene: TRBJ1-1; D gene: -; CDR3 protein: CSYARSRDTEAFF; CDR3 DNA: TGCAGCTACGCTCGTAGCCGGGACACTGAAGCTTTCTTT
clone size: -; V gene: TRBV4-1; J gene: TRBJ1-1; D gene: -; CDR3 protein: CASTKGRTGENTEAFF; CDR3 DNA: TGCGCCAGCACCAAAGGACGAACAGGCGAGAACACTGAAGCTTTCTTT
clone size: -; V gene: TRBV29-1; J gene: TRBJ1-1; D gene: -; CDR3 protein: CSVAWGDTEAFF; CDR3 DNA: TGCAGCGTCGCCTGGGGGGACACTGAAGCTTTCTTT
clone size: -; V gene: TRBV10-3; J gene: TRBJ2-1; D gene: TRBD2; CDR3 protein: CAISGTSGSGTYNEQFF; CDR3 DNA: TGTGCCATCAGCGGGACTAGCGGGTCGGGGACCTACAATGAGCAGTTCTTC
clone size: -; V gene: TRBV19; J gene: TRBJ1-5; D gene: -; CDR3 protein: CASSMTVSSNQPQHF; CDR3 DNA: TGTGCCAGTAGTATGACAGTTAGTAGCAATCAGCCCCAGCATTTT
clone size: -; V gene: TRBV7-8; J gene: TRBJ2-7; D gene: -; CDR3 protein: CASSQGSYEQYF; CDR3 DNA: TGTGCCAGCAGCCAGGGTTCCTACGAGCAGTACTTC
clone size: -; V gene: TRBV4-3; J gene: TRBJ2-7; D gene: -; CDR3 protein: CASSQEGEQYF; CDR3 DNA: TGCGCCAGCAGCCAAGAGGGTGAGCAGTACTTC
clone size: -; V gene: TRBV9; J gene: TRBJ2-7; D gene: TRBD2; CDR3 protein: CASSVASGTTYEQYF; CDR3 DNA: TGTGCCAGCAGCGTAGCTAGCGGGACGACCTACGAGCAGTACTTC
clone size: -; V gene: TRBV11-3; J gene: TRBJ1-1; D gene: -; CDR3 protein: CASSLESNTEAFF; CDR3 DNA: TGTGCCAGCAGCTTAGAAAGCAACACTGAAGCTTTCTTT
clone size: -; V gene: TRBV13; J gene: TRBJ1-2; D gene: -; CDR3 protein: CASSEGQTNYGYTF; CDR3 DNA: TGTGCCAGCAGCGAAGGACAGACTAACTATGGCTACACCTTC
clone size: -; V gene: TRBV29-1; J gene: TRBJ2-3; D gene: -; CDR3 protein: CSVEENTDTQYF; CDR3 DNA: TGCAGCGTTGAGGAGAACACAGATACGCAGTATTTT
clone size: -; V gene: TRBV21-1; J gene: TRBJ2-3; D gene: -; CDR3 protein: CASSKGTGGTDTQYF; CDR3 DNA: TGTGCCAGCAGCAAAGGGACAGGGGGCACAGATACGCAGTATTTT
clone size: -; V gene: TRBV5-1; J gene: TRBJ2-3; D gene: -; CDR3 protein: CASSLDGGDTDTQYF; CDR3 DNA: TGCGCCAGCAGCTTGGATGGTGGCGACACAGATACGCAGTATTTT
clone size: -; V gene: TRBV4-3; J gene: TRBJ1-2; D gene: TRBD1; CDR3 protein: CASSQGPDRGHGYTF; CDR3 DNA: TGCGCCAGCAGCCAAGGACCGGACAGGGGGCATGGCTACACCTTC
clone size: -; V gene: TRBV5-1; J gene: TRBJ2-7; D gene: -; CDR3 protein: CASSTGTYFYEQYF; CDR3 DNA: TGCGCCAGCAGCACGGGGACATATTTCTACGAGCAGTACTTC
clone size: -; V gene: TRBV11-2; J gene: TRBJ1-6; D gene: -; CDR3 protein: CASSLGRSHNSPLHF; CDR3 DNA: TGTGCCAGCAGCTTAGGGAGGTCTCATAATTCACCCCTCCACTTT
clone size: -; V gene: TRBV29-1; J gene: TRBJ1-2; D gene: -; CDR3 protein: CSGGPANDYGYTF; CDR3 DNA: TGCAGCGGGGGCCCAGCGAACGACTATGGCTACACCTTC
clone size: -; V gene: TRBV19; J gene: TRBJ2-5; D gene: -; CDR3 protein: CASNFAVGETQYF; CDR3 DNA: TGTGCCAGTAACTTTGCAGTAGGAGAGACCCAGTACTTC
clone size: -; V gene: TRBV29-1; J gene: TRBJ1-1; D gene: -; CDR3 protein: CSVSRGPTEAFF; CDR3 DNA: TGCAGCGTCTCACGGGGGCCCACTGAAGCTTTCTTT
clone size: -; V gene: TRBV5-4; J gene: TRBJ2-5; D gene: -; CDR3 protein: CASSREGETQYF; CDR3 DNA: TGTGCCAGCAGCCGCGAGGGGGAGACCCAGTACTTC
clone size: -; V gene: TRBV27; J gene: TRBJ1-2; D gene: TRBD1; CDR3 protein: CASTDRPGIGGTVAYMGYTF; CDR3 DNA: TGTGCCAGCACGGATAGGCCAGGGATAGGAGGGACAGTCGCTTATATGGGCTACACCTTC
clone size: -; V gene: TRBV28; J gene: TRBJ1-3; D gene: TRBD1; CDR3 protein: CASSLFKRQGVNSGNTIYF; CDR3 DNA: TGTGCCAGCAGTTTATTTAAGAGACAGGGGGTTAATTCAGGAAACACCATATATTTT
clone size: -; V gene: TRBV29-1; J gene: TRBJ2-7; D gene: -; CDR3 protein: CSVEGGGLYEQYF; CDR3 DNA: TGCAGCGTTGAGGGGGGAGGACTTTACGAGCAGTACTTC
clone size: -; V gene: TRBV4-2; J gene: TRBJ2-1; D gene: -; CDR3 protein: CASSRESPDEQFF; CDR3 DNA: TGTGCCAGCAGCCGAGAGAGTCCCGATGAGCAGTTCTTC
clone size: -; V gene: TRBV2; J gene: TRBJ2-7; D gene: -; CDR3 protein: CASHRDRSEQYF; CDR3 DNA: TGTGCCAGTCACAGGGATCGAAGCGAGCAGTACTTC
clone size: -; V gene: TRBV7-9; J gene: TRBJ1-1; D gene: TRBD1; CDR3 protein: CASSLGGDRAFF; CDR3 DNA: TGTGCCAGCAGCCTAGGCGGGGACAGAGCTTTCTTT
clone size: -; V gene: TRBV14; J gene: TRBJ2-7; D gene: TRBD2; CDR3 protein: CASSQLGGSSYEQYF; CDR3 DNA: TGTGCCAGCAGCCAGTTGGGAGGGAGCTCCTACGAGCAGTACTTC
clone size: -; V gene: TRBV13; J gene: TRBJ2-5; D gene: TRBD1; CDR3 protein: CASSSSRGQGAFETQYF; CDR3 DNA: TGTGCCAGCAGCTCATCTCGTGGGCAGGGGGCGTTCGAGACCCAGTACTTC
clone size: -; V gene: TRBV2; J gene: TRBJ2-5; D gene: TRBD2; CDR3 protein: CASSVLGTSEETQYF; CDR3 DNA: TGTGCCAGCAGTGTTCTAGGGACTAGCGAGGAGACCCAGTACTTC
clone size: medium-sized; V gene: TRBV6-5; J gene: TRBJ1-1; D gene: TRBD1; CDR3 protein: CASSWGTDTEAFF; CDR3 DNA: TGTGCCAGCAGTTGGGGGACAGACACTGAAGCTTTCTTT
clone size: -; V gene: TRBV9; J gene: TRBJ1-2; D gene: TRBD1; CDR3 protein: CASSERELGTGGRRDYGYTF; CDR3 DNA: TGTGCCAGCAGCGAGAGGGAATTGGGGACAGGGGGCAGGAGGGACTATGGCTACACCTTC